This TCR beta chain appears in the sequencing data of a study of blood T cell repertoires in COVID-19 (dated by TCRdb to about 2020). For the wider study: Samples from collaborators originated in the United States, Italy and Spain and spanned both the acute and convalescent phases of COVID-19. The prospective study material was composed of cDNA or gDNA derived from T cells, B-cell-depleted T cells, or PBMCs. The dataset comprised deeply sampled blood TCRbeta repertoires from subjects exposed to, actively infected with, or recovered from COVID-19. A freely available public database, intended as a resource for researchers studying the immune response to SARS-CoV-2, is where the repertoires were released. The samples were drawn from two sources: the first 160 participants of the ongoing ImmuneRACE study, and 1,200 or so subjects contributed by 6 global collaborators. Sample metadata almost always included a de-identified subject ID, COVID-19 status, age in years and sex. Where available, HLA class I and class II types were obtained from metadata supplied by the sample provider rather than from assay-based typing.

Overall study results and their limits: How much clinical and demographic metadata was included differed by source and by participant, and the metadata was provided uncurated.

The V end loses 1 base and the J end loses 8 bases, and a stretch of 8 bases separates them. In the germline V gene (reference sequence), CDR1 corresponds to LNHDA and CDR2 to SQIVND. From its cysteine to its phenylalanine, the CDR3 spans 12 amino acids. Only the CDR3 DNA is retained, 36 bases long and in frame from the first base. Collaborating institutions collected whole blood in K2EDTA tubes following their own protocols. For TCRbeta analysis, collaborators shipped samples in one of three forms: frozen whole blood, isolated PBMCs, or DNA extracted from either of those sample types. In regard to this clone: Its antigen is not yet known. The input lacks base qualities; no much larger clone sits a single base away.

TCRbeta CDR3 regions were amplified from genomic DNA by means of the immunoSEQ Assay, a bias-controlled multiplex PCR. The study's processing was this. Nucleated cell counts per sample were estimated from amplification of reference gene primers within the assay. To quantify the absolute abundance of each unique TCRbeta CDR3 rearrangement, sequence reads were collapsed and filtered. For each sample, productive Simpson clonality was calculated as the square root of Simpson's diversity index over productive rearrangements. As stored in TCRdb, this immuneACCESS dataset retains in-frame rearrangements with V and J assigned. A fraction of the clones does not appear; measured against another copy, unresolved V genes explain less than half of the discrepancy, and the remainder lacks a known reason. From that table come the V and J calls and clone size; the DNA was used to work out D and trimming. This sample lists about 150,000 clones; 80% were detected once. The top ten clonotypes cover roughly 5.3% of the sample.

The source material was peripheral blood. The sequence is built from TRBV19 and TRBJ1-2; no D gene is confidently identified. This sequence originates from a woman aged 45-65 years with acute or convalescent COVID-19. The nucleotide sequence is TGTGCCAGTAGTATAGGTCGCGGAGGCTACACCTTC. This yields the protein CASSIGRGGYTF.